This T cell receptor beta chain comes out of a study of CD8 T cells in Susac syndrome. Trimming left V 4 bases short and J 2 bases short, with 12 bases between. The CDR3 loop spans 14 amino acids. The germline CDR1 and CDR2 sequences are MGHRA and YSYEKL. Random-hexamer reverse transcription was applied to about 0.45 to 1 ug RNA. From the immunoSEQ multiplex PCR reads, TCRdb called clonotypes with MiXCR, one entry per CDR3 protein. Of some 63,000 distinct CDR3 sequences listed, roughly 94% were seen once; the top ten hold 0.5% to 0.7%. This receptor was taken from a human donor with multiple sclerosis. This chain joins TRBV4-1 and TRBJ2-7; D unresolved. Material for sequencing was CD8+ T cells from PBMCs. The CDR3 region has the DNA TGCGCCAGCAGCCTTCAGCGAGGTCCCTACGAGCAGTACTTC. Residues: CASSLQRGPYEQYF.